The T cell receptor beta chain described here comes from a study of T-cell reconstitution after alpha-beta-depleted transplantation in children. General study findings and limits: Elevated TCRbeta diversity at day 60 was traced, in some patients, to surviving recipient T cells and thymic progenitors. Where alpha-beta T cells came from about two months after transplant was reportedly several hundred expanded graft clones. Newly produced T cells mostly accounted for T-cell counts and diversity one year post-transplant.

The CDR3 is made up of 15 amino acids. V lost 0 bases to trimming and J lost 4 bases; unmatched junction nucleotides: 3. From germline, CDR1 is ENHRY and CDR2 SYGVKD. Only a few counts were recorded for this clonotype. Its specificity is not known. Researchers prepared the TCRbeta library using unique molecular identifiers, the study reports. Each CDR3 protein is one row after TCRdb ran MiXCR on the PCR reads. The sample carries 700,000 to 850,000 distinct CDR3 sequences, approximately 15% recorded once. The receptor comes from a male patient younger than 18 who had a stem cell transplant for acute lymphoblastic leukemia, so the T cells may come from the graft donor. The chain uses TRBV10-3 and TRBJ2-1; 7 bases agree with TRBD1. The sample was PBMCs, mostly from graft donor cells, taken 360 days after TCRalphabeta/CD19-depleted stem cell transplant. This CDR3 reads CAISESGQIYNEQFF. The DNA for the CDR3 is TGTGCCATCAGTGAGTCGGGACAGATTTACAATGAGCAGTTCTTC.